The TCR beta chain under discussion was sequenced for a study of Graves' ophthalmopathy and Graves' hyperthyroidism. Trimming removed 7 bases at V and 7 bases at J, with 5 bases between. The CDR3 runs 11 residues. The authors amplified TCR beta CDR3 regions from RNA transcripts. HTBI-primed first-round RT-PCR preceded second-round multiplex PCR. TCRdb reprocessed the multiplex PCR reads with MiXCR, giving one entry per CDR3 protein. The profile shows 740,000 or so distinct CDR3 sequences, roughly two fifths of them singletons. Ophthalmopathy donors were characterized by moderate-to-severe activity, CAS of at least 3, NOSPECS of at least 4, and duration under 3 months. Additional autoimmune diseases, uncontrolled infections, pregnancy or lactation disqualified patients.

V is TRBV12-3 or TRBV12-4 and J is TRBJ1-6; no clear D. The receptor was isolated from an adult man with Graves' ophthalmopathy. Sequenced: peripheral blood. The CDR3 nucleotides are TGTGCCAGCAACGTCAATTCACCCCTCCACTTT. Its translation is CASNVNSPLHF.